Presented here are 28 T cell receptor beta chains from one specimen sequenced in a study of T cell repertoires in cytomegalovirus infection. Each CDR3 protein is one row after TCRdb ran MiXCR on the reads. The top ten hold about 13% of the sample, which has 360,000 or so distinct CDR3 sequences, about a third seen once. These receptors' antigens are unknown. Sequencing was performed on cultured PBMCs, taken from culture after CMV antigen stimulation. The receptors originated from a human donor in good health (CMV status not recorded). Some clones in this sample may be carry-over from other donors' samples.

This clonotype was picked up a small number of times. This chain connects TRBV7-8 to TRBJ1-2; D call uncertain. The CDR3 is 12 amino acids. Trimming took 5 bases from V and 3 from J, leaving 7 bases between them. Per the germline V gene, CDR1 is SGHVS and CDR2 is FQNEAQ. The CDR3 region is CASSHQDYGYTF. CDR3 DNA: TGTGCCAGCAGCCACCAGGACTATGGCTACACCTTC.

A few counts support this clonotype. The J gene is TRBJ2-1, the V gene TRBV10-3, with TRBD2 identical over 12 bases. Germline CDR1 is ENHRY and CDR2 is SYGVKD. This CDR3 has 16 amino acids. V trimming: 6 bases; J trimming: 8 bases; junction bases outside the gene matches: 11. In DNA form, the CDR3 reads TGTGCCATCAGACCCGGACTAGCGGGAAATGGGGATGAGCAGTTCTTC. Encoded protein: CAIRPGLAGNGDEQFF.

For the CDR3, the DNA is TGTGCCAGCAGTTACGCAGGGCCCAACGAGCAGTACTTC. Amino acids: CASSYAGPNEQYF. The rearrangement links TRBV6-5 to TRBJ2-7; D is perhaps TRBD1 (5 bases). V was clipped by 2 bases and J by 5 bases, with 10 bases between them. Germline assignment: CDR1 MNHEY and CDR2 SVGAGI. The CDR3 is made up of 13 amino acids.

This clonotype was counted a few times. The chain couples TRBV12-3 or TRBV12-4 to TRBJ1-3; no reliable D call. The CDR3 sequence is 16 residues long. The V gene lost 1 base and the J gene lost 0 bases, with 10 bases spanning the gap. CDR3 region: CASSLGQATSGNTIYF. Here the CDR3 DNA reads TGTGCCAGCAGTTTAGGGCAGGCTACCTCTGGAAACACCATATATTTT.

Notes on this clonotype: The junction departs from germline at one end; a sequencing error may be responsible. This sequence joins TRBV6-2 or TRBV6-3 and TRBJ2-7, with TRBD2 as a possible D gene (6 bases). The CDR3 is made up of 11 amino acids. CDR1 MNHEY and CDR2 SVGEGT come from the germline V gene. The DNA for the CDR3 is TGTGCCAGCAGGGAGGGGCCCCGAGTTTCCTTC. The encoded protein is CASREGPRVSF.

There are a few counts of this clonotype. The V and J genes are TRBV5-4 and TRBJ2-1, with TRBD2 matching 12 bases. Germline loops: CDR1 SGHNT, CDR2 YYREEE (reference sequence). The CDR3 runs to 15 residues. After removal of 4 bases from V and 5 bases from J, the junction contained 4 bases not matched to a gene. The CDR3 here is CASSPGTSGHNEQFF. CDR3 coding DNA: TGTGCCAGCAGCCCCGGGACTAGCGGGCACAATGAGCAGTTCTTC.

This chain connects TRBV19 to TRBJ2-3; 7 nucleotides align to TRBD2. The CDR3 loop spans 17 amino acids. Germline values: CDR1 LNHDA, CDR2 SQIVND (reference sequence). The trim removed 3 bases at V and 0 bases at J, leaving 9 bases unmatched. The CDR3 region is CASSILASGTSTDTQYF. The CDR3 DNA sequence: TGTGCCAGTAGTATCCTGGCTAGCGGAACTAGCACAGATACGCAGTATTTT.

V usage is TRBV11-2 and J usage is TRBJ2-3; perhaps TRBD2 as D (5 bases). In germline, CDR1 is SGHAT, CDR2 FQNNGV. V was shortened by 7 bases and J by 2 bases, with 13 bases between the two germline ends. This CDR3 is 14 amino acids long. The CDR3 reads CASTPRASTDTQYF. The DNA for the CDR3 is TGTGCCAGCACCCCGAGGGCCTCCACAGATACGCAGTATTTT.

The chain combines TRBV19 with TRBJ1-5; a weak D match, TRBD1 (5 bases). The CDR3 sequence is 14 residues long. Germline CDR1 and CDR2: LNHDA and SQIVND (reference sequence). The V gene lost 4 bases and the J gene lost 7 bases, with 14 bases spanning the gap. The CDR3 region is CASSTGGRDQPQHF. CDR3 bases: TGTGCCAGTAGTACGGGAGGGAGGGACCAGCCCCAGCATTTT.

The sample holds many counts of this clonotype. The chain joins TRBV7-6 to TRBJ2-2, with D hard to call. The germline V gene has CDR1 SGHVS and CDR2 FNYEAQ. V was clipped by 1 base and J by 2 bases, with 11 bases between them. This CDR3 spans 16 amino acids. CDR3 DNA: TGTGCCAGCAGCTTAGGGGCGGAGCCAAACACCGGGGAGCTGTTTTTT. Translation gives CASSLGAEPNTGELFF.

The sample holds one count of this clonotype. V usage is TRBV2 and J usage is TRBJ2-5; D may be TRBD1 (6 bases). This CDR3 spans 15 amino acids. V was clipped by 5 bases and J by 5 bases, with 18 bases between them. CDR1 SNHLY and CDR2 FYNNEI come from the germline V gene. The chain's CDR3 is CASSSDRRDRETQYF. CDR3 nucleotides: TGTGCCAGCAGTTCGGACAGACGGGACCGGGAGACCCAGTACTTC.

Note on this clonotype: Compared with germline, one end of the junction differs, possibly owing to a read error. The J gene is TRBJ2-1, the V gene TRBV7-9, with 8 bases identical to TRBD1. Germline-derived CDR1 and CDR2 are SEHNR and FQNEAQ (reference sequence). CDR3 length: 13 residues. CDR3 nucleotides: TGTGCCAGCAGCTTAGCGCTCAGGGACAGGCAGCTCTTC. Residues: CASSLALRDRQLF.

The J gene is TRBJ1-1, the V gene TRBV6-8; weak D call: TRBD1 (6 bases). The V gene lost 5 bases and the J gene lost 3 bases, with 13 bases spanning the gap. Germline CDR1 and CDR2: MNHGY and SAAAGT. The CDR3 runs to 14 residues. The CDR3 loop reads CASSRYREYTEAFF. The CDR3 DNA is TGTGCCAGCAGTCGTTACAGGGAGTACACTGAAGCTTTCTTT.

The chain links TRBV7-9 to TRBJ2-5; D not certain. Trimming took 5 bases from V and 3 from J, leaving 25 bases between them. CDR1 SEHNR and CDR2 FQNEAQ come from the germline V gene (reference sequence). The CDR3 length is 18 residues. As DNA, the CDR3 is TGTGCCAGCAGCGCGAATATTTGGCAGGTCATTTGGGAAGAGACCCAGTACTTC. This codes for CASSANIWQVIWEETQYF.

The chain has TRBV5-1 and TRBJ2-1; D possibly uses TRBD1 or TRBD2 (6 bases each). The CDR3 is 17 residues long. V was pared by 3 bases and J by 9 bases, with 25 bases between. Germline V gives CDR1 SGHRS, CDR2 YFSETQ. The CDR3 here is CASSWGARTPPGSEQFF. The CDR3 DNA follows: TGCGCCAGCAGCTGGGGGGCCAGAACGCCTCCTGGGAGTGAGCAGTTCTTC.

This clonotype has only a few counts. V gene TRBV7-3 combines with J gene TRBJ2-6, with 7 bases matching TRBD2. CDR1 is SGHTA, CDR2 FQGTGA, per germline. The CDR3 length is 18 residues. With 5 bases clipped from V and 2 bases from J, the junction kept 12 bases outside the gene matches. The CDR3 region is CASSAGGRLAPGANVLTF. The CDR3 DNA is TGTGCCAGCAGCGCCGGTGGCAGACTAGCCCCTGGGGCCAACGTCCTGACTTTC.

The genes are TRBV7-9 and TRBJ1-6, with D uncertain. The germline V gene has CDR1 SEHNR and CDR2 FQNEAQ (reference sequence). This CDR3 is built from 14 residues. Trimming took off 1 base at V and 13 bases at J, with 14 bases between the two ends. CDR3 in amino acids: CASSLVGSNYPLHF. The CDR3 nucleotides read TGTGCCAGCAGCTTAGTCGGATCAAATTACCCCCTCCACTTT. Full variable domain (outside the CDR3, taken from reference TRBV7-9 and TRBJ1-6): DTGVSQNPRHKITKRGQNVTFRCDPISEHNRLYWYRQTLGQGPEFLTYFQNEAQLEKSRLLSDRFSAERPKGSFSTLEIQRTEQGDSAMYLCASSLVGSNYPLHFGNGTRLTVT.

The V and J genes are TRBV6-6 and TRBJ2-7; D unclear. Trimming stripped 4 bases from V and 0 bases from J, with 10 bases between. Germline CDR1 and CDR2: MNHNY and SVGAGI (reference sequence). The CDR3 has 14 residues. The CDR3, as DNA: TGTGCCAGCAGTTTCGGACGCCCCTCCTACGAGCAGTACGTC. Residues: CASSFGRPSYEQYV.

This clonotype was seen a handful of times. The gene calls are TRBV6-2 or TRBV6-3 and TRBJ2-7; 11 bases are a match to TRBD2. The CDR3 sequence is 15 residues long. The V segment lost 2 bases and the J segment 5 bases; nucleotides outside the gene matches: 5. In germline, CDR1 is MNHEY, CDR2 SVGEGT. The CDR3 DNA reads TGTGCCAGCAGTTACCAACTAGCGGGAGTCCACGAGCAGTACTTC. The encoded protein is CASSYQLAGVHEQYF.

This sequence joins TRBV10-3 and TRBJ2-5; TRBD1 matches 7 bases. Germline-derived CDR1 and CDR2 are ENHRY and SYGVKD. After removal of 3 bases from V and 1 base from J, the junction contained 8 bases not matched to a gene. The length of the CDR3 is 16 residues. Here the CDR3 reads CAISERDRAFQETQYF. The CDR3 DNA sequence: TGTGCCATCAGTGAACGTGACAGGGCTTTCCAAGAGACCCAGTACTTC.

This clonotype showed up many times. The chain uses TRBV20-1 and TRBJ1-5; D ambiguous. The CDR3 has 16 amino acids. Trimming left V 0 bases short and J 1 base short, with 13 bases between. CDR1 is DFQATT and CDR2 is SNEGSKA in the germline V gene (reference sequence). The CDR3 spells CSARDVSGLSNQPQHF. For the CDR3, the DNA is TGCAGTGCTAGAGATGTATCGGGTCTGAGCAATCAGCCCCAGCATTTT.

This clonotype was counted only a few times. The V gene is TRBV11-2, the J gene TRBJ2-2, with D perhaps matching TRBD1 or TRBD2 (5 bases each). Between the trimmed V and J ends, which lost 3 bases and 4 bases, there was a span of 15 bases. Germline lookup yields CDR1 SGHAT and CDR2 FQNNGV. This CDR3 is 16 amino acids long. The CDR3 DNA reads TGTGCCAGCAGCTTGGGGACCTACGCCGGCACCGGGGAGCTGTTTTTT. This gives the protein CASSLGTYAGTGELFF. The variable domain in full, completed from reference TRBV11-2 and TRBJ2-2, reads EAGVAQSPRYKIIEKRQSVAFWCNPISGHATLYWYQQILGQGPKLLIQFQNNGVVDDSQLPKDRFSAERLKGVDSTLKIQPAKLEDSAVYLCASSLGTYAGTGELFFGEGSRLTVL.

Ten or more counts support this clonotype. The DNA for the CDR3 is TGTGCCAGCAGCCCTATAGCGGAGATCACAGATACGCAGTATTTT. Translating gives CASSPIAEITDTQYF. The V gene is TRBV7-8, the J gene TRBJ2-3, with D possibly being TRBD2 (6 bases). This CDR3 is 15 amino acids long. CDR1 and CDR2 (germline): SGHVS, FQNEAQ. V was pared by 5 bases and J by 2 bases, with 14 bases between.

This clonotype was observed at least ten times. The genes are TRBV7-8 and TRBJ2-7; a possible D gene is TRBD2 (6 bases). The germline V gene encodes CDR1 SGHVS and CDR2 FQNEAQ. The CDR3 loop spans 14 amino acids. Trimming took off 5 bases at V and 1 base at J, with 12 bases between the two ends. The CDR3 is CASSRSGPSYEQYF. As DNA, the CDR3 is TGTGCCAGCAGCCGGAGCGGGCCTTCCTACGAGCAGTACTTC.

The chain joins TRBV4-1 to TRBJ1-2; 8 bases fit TRBD1. The V gene's germline CDR1 is MGHRA and CDR2 YSYEKL. CDR3 size: 15 residues. The ends lost 3 bases at V and 3 bases at J; junction bases unmatched: 6. CDR3 sequence reads: CASSQASTGDYGYTF. The CDR3, as DNA: TGCGCCAGCAGCCAGGCATCGACAGGGGACTATGGCTACACCTTC.

In this sample, this clonotype turned up a few times. J is TRBJ1-2 and V is TRBV7-2; 7 bases map to TRBD1. The junction had 7 bases not matched to a gene; V was cut back by 5 bases and J by 7 bases. CDR3 length: 13 residues. Germline V gene sequence: CDR1 SGHTA, CDR2 FQGNSA. The CDR3 DNA sequence: TGTGCCAGCAGCCTCGACAGGGTGGCTGGCTACACCTTC. Translated: CASSLDRVAGYTF.

This clonotype turned up a few times. The chain joins TRBV12-3 or TRBV12-4 to TRBJ1-2; TRBD1 might be the D (6 bases). This CDR3 region has 15 residues. Trimming took off 3 bases at V and 4 bases at J, with 15 bases between the two ends. The CDR3 sequence is CASSFGGSSGYGYTF. In nucleotides, the CDR3 is TGTGCCAGCAGTTTCGGGGGCTCATCGGGCTATGGCTACACCTTC.

The chain carries TRBV30 and TRBJ2-7; tentative D call: TRBD1 (6 bases). CDR1 and CDR2 from the germline V gene are GTSNPN and SVGIG (reference sequence). V was trimmed by 0 bases and J by 9 bases, leaving 15 bases between them. The CDR3 totals 13 residues. The CDR3 region has the DNA TGTGCCTGGAGTGTTGGACGGGACACCGGGCAGTACGTC. The encoded protein is CAWSVGRDTGQYV.